The 11 T cell receptor beta chains below all came from one sample that was sequenced in a study of technical replicates of blood from several donors. Using immunoSEQ multiplex PCR, the repertoire was profiled, and TCRdb retains in-frame clones only, with some absent. There are about 83,000 clones in the sample; roughly 92% occur only once, and approximately 0.25% lies in the top ten. Sequenced: T cells isolated from PBMCs. These receptors were taken from a human donor in good health.

J is TRBJ2-7 and V is TRBV4-2, with 13 bases lining up with TRBD2. The V gene end was trimmed by 1 base and the J gene end by 6 bases; junction bases not matched to a gene: 9. The germline gives CDR1 LGHNA, CDR2 YNFKEQ. The CDR3 consists of 17 residues. The CDR3 sequence: CASSQAGGLAGDSEQYF. The CDR3 DNA reads as TGTGCCAGCAGCCAAGCCGGCGGACTAGCGGGAGACTCCGAGCAGTACTTC.

The sample holds one count of this clone. This chain joins TRBV11-3 and TRBJ1-2, with 7 bases aligning to TRBD1. Germline-derived CDR1 and CDR2 are SGHNT and YENEEA. V shed 5 bases and J 2 bases; nucleotides not matched to a gene: 23. The CDR3 consists of 20 residues. This CDR3 is CASSLRYWETGQDRNYGYTF. CDR3 DNA sequence: TGTGCCAGCAGCCTGCGATATTGGGAGACAGGGCAGGATCGGAACTATGGCTACACCTTC.

The chain joins TRBV7-6 to TRBJ1-3; tentative D call: TRBD1 (6 bases). Germline V gives CDR1 SGHVS, CDR2 FNYEAQ. Trimming took off 4 bases at V and 7 bases at J, with 14 bases between the two ends. The length of the CDR3 is 14 residues. CDR3 bases: TGTGCCAGCAGCTCCGGGCTGAGGGGGAACACCATATATTTT. Translating it yields CASSSGLRGNTIYF. Complete variable domain (other parts from reference TRBV7-6 and TRBJ1-3): GAGVSQSPRYKVTKRGQDVALRCDPISGHVSLYWYRQALGQGPEFLTYFNYEAQQDKSGLPNDRFSAERPEGSISTLTIQRTEQRDSAMYRCASSSGLRGNTIYFGEGSWLTVV.

This clone was recorded only once. The chain recombines TRBV4-1 with TRBJ2-3, with 9 positions matching TRBD2. The V gene's germline CDR1 is MGHRA and CDR2 YSYEKL. There are 15 residues in the CDR3. Losses at the gene ends were 11 bases for V and 3 bases for J; bases not matched to a gene: 12. The CDR3 reads CAGRTSATETDTQYF. The CDR3 DNA reads TGCGCCGGAAGGACTAGCGCAACTGAGACAGATACGCAGTATTTT.

The chain employs TRBV6-5 and TRBJ2-1, with 8 bases matching TRBD2. Germline V gene lookup returns CDR1 MNHEY and CDR2 SVGAGI. This CDR3 has 13 residues. Trimming removed 6 bases from V and 3 bases from J; junction bases left unmatched: 1. CDR3: CASRGTSYNEQFF. CDR3 DNA sequence: TGTGCCAGCAGGGGGACTAGCTACAATGAGCAGTTCTTC.

V is TRBV4-1 and J is TRBJ2-7; a possible D gene is TRBD2 (7 bases). V gave up 0 bases and J gave up 5 bases, with 17 bases separating them. The CDR3 totals 16 residues. Germline assignment: CDR1 MGHRA and CDR2 YSYEKL. The CDR3 loop is CASSQDPPRGLNEQYF. The CDR3 nucleotides are TGCGCCAGCAGCCAAGACCCCCCCAGGGGACTAAACGAGCAGTACTTC.

The chain has TRBV18 and TRBJ1-1; no clear D gene. Trimming cost V 6 bases and J 3 bases, with 11 bases left between them. The germline gives CDR1 KGHSH, CDR2 LQKENI. The CDR3 covers 13 residues. CDR3 nucleotide sequence: TGTGCCAGCTCTCCTACAGCTCACACTGAAGCTTTCTTT. Protein product: CASSPTAHTEAFF.

CDR3 residues: CASSQGYGQMNTGELFF. In nucleotides, the CDR3 is TGCGCCAGCAGCCAAGGATATGGGCAGATGAACACCGGGGAGCTGTTTTTT. The chain uses TRBV4-1 and TRBJ2-2; no definite D call. The ends were cut back, 1 base at V and 1 base at J, with 13 bases in the middle. CDR3 length: 17 residues. Germline V gives CDR1 MGHRA, CDR2 YSYEKL.

The chain links TRBV6-1 to TRBJ1-1, with TRBD1 matching 12 bases. The V gene's germline CDR1 is MNHNS and CDR2 SASEGT. The trim removed 3 bases at V and 4 bases at J, leaving 9 bases unmatched. The CDR3 length is 17 residues. The chain's CDR3 is CASSEGQGAGIITEAFF. The CDR3 DNA sequence: TGTGCCAGCAGTGAGGGACAGGGGGCAGGAATTATCACTGAAGCTTTCTTT.

The V call is TRBV11-3, the J call TRBJ1-2; D remains unclear. The CDR3 is made up of 14 amino acids. Germline V lookup: CDR1 SGHNT, CDR2 YENEEA. The V gene lost 5 bases and the J gene lost 6 bases, with 16 bases spanning the gap. The CDR3 nucleotides are TGTGCCAGCAGCCATTGGGTATCCGGGAATGGCTACACCTTC. It yields the protein CASSHWVSGNGYTF.

The J gene is TRBJ2-7, the V gene TRBV4-1; D perhaps matches TRBD1 (6 bases). This CDR3 is built from 15 residues. V lost 0 bases, J lost 7 bases, and 16 bases lay in between. Germline V CDR1 and CDR2: MGHRA, YSYEKL. The CDR3 loop is CASSQERAGAEEQYF. CDR3 coding DNA: TGCGCCAGCAGCCAAGAGAGGGCAGGGGCAGAAGAGCAGTACTTC.